This T cell receptor beta chain emerged from a study of T cell changes during pregnancy in multiple sclerosis. Generated by immunoSEQ multiplex PCR, the TCRdb table keeps only in-frame clones and is missing some. Of fewer than 30,000 clones in the sample, 90% to 95% were seen once. The CDR3 extends over 18 amino acids. The rearrangement links TRBV21-1 to TRBJ2-5; TRBD2, as called in the table, went unchecked against the DNA. TRBV21-1 is given as a pseudogene. Sequencing was performed on CD4+ T cells from peripheral blood mononuclear cells, taken in the first trimester of pregnancy. The TCR was taken from a female donor with multiple sclerosis, enrolled in a pregnancy study. CDR3: CASSKVKIEAGDQETQYF. The CDR3 nucleotides are TGTGCCAGCAGCAAAGTCAAAATAGAAGCGGGGGATCAAGAGACCCAGTACTTC.